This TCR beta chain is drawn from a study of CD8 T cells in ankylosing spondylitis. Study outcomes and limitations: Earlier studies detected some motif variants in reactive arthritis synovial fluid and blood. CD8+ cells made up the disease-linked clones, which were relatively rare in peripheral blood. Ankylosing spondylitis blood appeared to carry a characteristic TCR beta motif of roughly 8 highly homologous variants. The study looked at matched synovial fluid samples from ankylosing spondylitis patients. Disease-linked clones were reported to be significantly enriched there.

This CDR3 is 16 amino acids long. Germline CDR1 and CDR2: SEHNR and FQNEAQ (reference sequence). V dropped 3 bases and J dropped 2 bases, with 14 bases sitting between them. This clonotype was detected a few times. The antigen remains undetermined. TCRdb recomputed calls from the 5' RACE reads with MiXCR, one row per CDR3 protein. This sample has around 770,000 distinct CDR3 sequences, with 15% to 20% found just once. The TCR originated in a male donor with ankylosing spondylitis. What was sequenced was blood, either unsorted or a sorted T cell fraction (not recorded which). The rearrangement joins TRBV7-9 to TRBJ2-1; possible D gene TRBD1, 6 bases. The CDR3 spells CASSFTGKGAYNEQFF. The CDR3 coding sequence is TGTGCCAGCAGCTTTACGGGGAAGGGGGCCTACAATGAGCAGTTCTTC.